One sample yielded the 5 T cell receptor beta chains listed below, sequenced in a study of T cells after yellow fever vaccination. TCRdb re-called the 5' RACE reads with MiXCR, one entry per CDR3 protein. This sample has roughly 120,000 distinct CDR3 sequences, with approximately 7% found just once. The starting material was CD4+ T cells sorted from PBMCs, obtained around 10 days after the first yellow fever vaccination. The source of these receptors is a man in his late teens or twenties who received the YFV17D yellow fever vaccine.

This clonotype was recorded a few times. V gene TRBV14 combines with J gene TRBJ2-6; maybe TRBD1 (5 bases). The CDR3 runs to 16 residues. V was trimmed by 5 bases and J by 1 base, leaving 12 bases between them. The germline V gene has CDR1 SGHDN and CDR2 FVKESK. The CDR3 loop is CASSYQGTSGANVLTF. The CDR3 DNA sequence: TGTGCCAGCAGCTACCAGGGTACGTCTGGGGCCAACGTCCTGACTTTC.

The table lists this clonotype with many counts. In DNA form, the CDR3 reads TGTGCCACCACCCGGGGGGGGGCGGAGGTTACGCAGTATTTT. Its translation is CATTRGGAEVTQYF. The chain uses TRBV12-3 or TRBV12-4 and TRBJ2-3, with 8 bases aligning to TRBD2. V was pared by 10 bases and J by 8 bases, with 14 bases of the junction left unmatched. The CDR3 is 14 residues long.

The gene calls are TRBV20-1 and TRBJ1-5, with D maybe TRBD1 (5 bases). V lost 1 base and J 4 bases, leaving 8 bases between the germline ends. Per the germline V gene, CDR1 is DFQATT and CDR2 is SNEGSKA (reference sequence). The CDR3 spans 13 residues. The CDR3 DNA sequence: TGCAGTGCTAGAGGGGCAGGGAATCAGCCCCAGCATTTT. Translated, it gives CSARGAGNQPQHF.

This clonotype was seen only a few times. V and J are TRBV19 and TRBJ1-1, with D unclear. CDR3 length: 13 residues. V was shortened by 4 bases and J by 0 bases, with 6 bases between the two germline ends. Germline CDR1 is LNHDA and CDR2 is SQIVND (reference sequence). CDR3 in DNA: TGTGCCAGTAGTACCGACATGAACACTGAAGCTTTCTTT. Encoded protein: CASSTDMNTEAFF.

Many counts were recorded for this clonotype. V is TRBV10-1 and J is TRBJ2-6, with a tentative D call TRBD1 (7 bases). The ends were cut back, 8 bases at V and 0 bases at J, with 20 bases in the middle. The CDR3 length is 18 residues. The germline CDR1 and CDR2 sequences are WNHNN and SYGVQD (reference sequence). CDR3 DNA sequence: TGCGCCAGCCTCGGAGGGGGCACTCCTCACTCTGGGGCCAACGTCCTGACTTTC. It encodes CASLGGGTPHSGANVLTF.